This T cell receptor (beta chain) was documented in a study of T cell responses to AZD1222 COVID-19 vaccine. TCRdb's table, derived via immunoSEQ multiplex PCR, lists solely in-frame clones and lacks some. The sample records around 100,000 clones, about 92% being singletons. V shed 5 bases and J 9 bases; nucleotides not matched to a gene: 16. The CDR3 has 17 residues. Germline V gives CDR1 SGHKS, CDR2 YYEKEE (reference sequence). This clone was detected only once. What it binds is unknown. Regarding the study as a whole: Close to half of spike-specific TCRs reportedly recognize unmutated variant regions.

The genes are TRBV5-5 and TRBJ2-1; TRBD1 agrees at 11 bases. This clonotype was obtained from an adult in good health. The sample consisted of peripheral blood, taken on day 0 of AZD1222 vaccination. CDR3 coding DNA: TGTGCCAGCAGTCCCCATAACCGGGACAGGGGGATTAGTGAGCAGTTCTTC. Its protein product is CASSPHNRDRGISEQFF.